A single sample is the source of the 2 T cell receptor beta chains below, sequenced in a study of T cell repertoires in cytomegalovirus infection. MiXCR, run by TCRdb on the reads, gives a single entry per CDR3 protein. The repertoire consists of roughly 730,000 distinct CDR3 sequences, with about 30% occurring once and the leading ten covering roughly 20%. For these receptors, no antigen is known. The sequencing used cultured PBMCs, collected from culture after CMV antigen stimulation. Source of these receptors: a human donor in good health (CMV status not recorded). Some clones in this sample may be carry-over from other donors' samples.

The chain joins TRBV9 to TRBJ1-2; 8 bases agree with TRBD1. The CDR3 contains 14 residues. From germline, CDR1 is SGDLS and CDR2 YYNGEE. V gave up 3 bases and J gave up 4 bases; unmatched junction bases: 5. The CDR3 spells CASSALDRVYGYTF. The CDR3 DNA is TGTGCCAGCAGCGCTTTGGACAGGGTCTATGGCTACACCTTC. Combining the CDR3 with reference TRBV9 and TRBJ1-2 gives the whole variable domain DSGVTQTPKHLITATGQRVTLRCSPRSGDLSVYWYQQSLDQGLQFLIQYYNGEERAKGNILERFSAQQFPDLHSELNLSSLELGDSALYFCASSALDRVYGYTFGSGTRLTVV.

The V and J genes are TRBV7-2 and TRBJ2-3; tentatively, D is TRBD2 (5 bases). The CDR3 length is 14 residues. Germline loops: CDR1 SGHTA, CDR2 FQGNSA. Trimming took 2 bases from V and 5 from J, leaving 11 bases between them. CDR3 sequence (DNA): TGTGCCAGCAGCTTAATACTAGGCGAAGATACGCAGTATTTT. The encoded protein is CASSLILGEDTQYF.